This T cell receptor (beta chain) was identified in a study of T cell repertoires in cytomegalovirus infection. For the study at large: Matching HLA type and CMV infection were both indicated by public TCR beta signatures. The study, taken as a whole, reports: Clonotypes of TCR beta that were HLA-C-restricted and CMV-specific dominated the ex vivo response.

This clonotype was observed many times. As yet, its antigen is unknown. MiXCR, applied by TCRdb to the reads, yields one record per CDR3 protein. The sample consists of hundreds of thousands of distinct CDR3 sequences, more than 20% of them appearing once. The CDR3 loop spans 19 amino acids. Germline values: CDR1 MNHNY, CDR2 SVGAGI (reference sequence). V lost 4 bases and J lost 0; bases outside the gene matches: 11. This receptor was identified in a human donor in good health (CMV status not recorded). Some clones in this sample may be carry-over from other donors' samples. Specimen: CD8+ T cells from PBMCs. V is TRBV6-6 and J is TRBJ2-1, with TRBD1 identical over 11 bases. The DNA of the CDR3 is TGTGCCAGCAGTTTCCGGGACAGGGGGAGGGGACCCTCCTACAATGAGCAGTTCTTC. Amino acids: CASSFRDRGRGPSYNEQFF.